These 26 T cell receptor beta chains came from one sample sequenced in a study of CD8 T cells in ankylosing spondylitis. General study results and limits: A motif of roughly 8 highly homologous TCR beta variants was seen as apparently characteristic of ankylosing spondylitis blood.

TCRdb re-derived calls from the 5' RACE reads in MiXCR, one entry per CDR3 protein. The sample yields a few hundred thousand distinct CDR3 sequences, approximately 16% seen once. For these receptors, no antigen is known. The specimen was blood, either unsorted or a sorted T cell fraction (not recorded which). Every receptor here comes from a male donor with ankylosing spondylitis.

This clonotype was seen only a few times. The chain uses TRBV13 and TRBJ2-1; perhaps TRBD2 as D (6 bases). Germline lookup yields CDR1 PRHDT and CDR2 FYEKMQ (reference sequence). V lost 2 bases to trimming and J lost 2 bases, with 10 bases between them. The CDR3 totals 15 residues. CDR3 sequence (DNA): TGTGCCAGCAGCTTAAATAGCGGCCCCTACAATGAGCAGTTCTTC. Translation: CASSLNSGPYNEQFF.

Of note for this clonotype: This may come from a read error, since a much larger clone is one base off. The chain employs TRBV4-1 and TRBJ1-1; the D is unclear. The CDR3 has 13 amino acids. V gave up 2 bases and J gave up 3 bases, with 7 bases separating them. Germline values: CDR1 MGHRA, CDR2 YSYEKL. The CDR3 region is CASSQYGYTEAFF. The CDR3 nucleotides read TGCGCCAGCAGCCAATACGGCTACACTGAAGCTTTCTTT.

This clonotype showed up just a few times. The chain employs TRBV9 and TRBJ1-2; TRBD1 matches at 9 bases. The CDR3 runs to 15 residues. CDR1 and CDR2 (germline): SGDLS, YYNGEE. V trimming: 0 bases; J trimming: 5 bases; junction bases outside the gene matches: 5. The CDR3 coding sequence is TGTGCCAGCAGCGTAGCCGGGACAGGGTTTTATGGCTACACCTTC. It yields the protein CASSVAGTGFYGYTF.

This chain uses TRBV6-2 or TRBV6-3 with TRBJ2-5; D not resolved. This CDR3 has 12 amino acids. The germline CDR1 and CDR2 sequences are MNHEY and SVGEGT. Trimming removed 3 bases from V and 5 bases from J, with 7 bases in between. CDR3 residues: CASSYLVETQYF. CDR3 nucleotide sequence: TGTGCCAGCAGTTATTTGGTGGAGACCCAGTACTTC.

The chain recombines TRBV20-1 with TRBJ2-7; D perhaps matches TRBD2 (6 bases). CDR3 length: 13 residues. V lost 6 bases and J lost 0, with 12 bases in between. Per the germline V gene, CDR1 is DFQATT and CDR2 is SNEGSKA (reference sequence). CDR3: CSAVEGISYEQYF. As DNA, the CDR3 is TGCAGTGCCGTGGAGGGCATCTCCTACGAGCAGTACTTC.

This clonotype turned up a few times. This chain links TRBV2 with TRBJ2-7; TRBD1 agrees at 11 bases. This CDR3 is 14 amino acids long. The V gene's germline CDR1 is SNHLY and CDR2 FYNNEI. V was pared by 6 bases and J by 3 bases, with 4 bases of the junction left unmatched. The DNA of the CDR3 is TGTGCCAGCAGGGGACAGGGGGAAAACTACGAGCAGTACTTC. This encodes CASRGQGENYEQYF.

There are a few counts of this clonotype. This chain links TRBV7-8 with TRBJ1-3, with D possibly matching TRBD1 (6 bases). The CDR3 length is 15 residues. Germline V gives CDR1 SGHVS, CDR2 FQNEAQ. V was pared by 5 bases and J by 0 bases, with 11 bases between. CDR3 amino acids: CASSRGQSSGNTIYF. For the CDR3, the DNA is TGTGCCAGCAGCCGTGGACAGTCCTCTGGAAACACCATATATTTT.

A remark on this clonotype: A much larger clone lies one base from this, so it may be a read error. J is TRBJ2-1 and V is TRBV21-1. TRBV21-1 is annotated as a pseudogene. The CDR3 is made up of 14 amino acids. The CDR3 coding sequence is TGTGCCAGCATAGCCGCAGGCTCCTACAATGAGCAGTTCTTC. Protein sequence: CASIAAGSYNEQFF.

The J gene is TRBJ2-1, the V gene TRBV29-1; TRBD1 might be the D (5 bases). V lost 4 bases, J lost 2 bases, and 9 bases lay in between. This CDR3 is built from 13 residues. CDR1 and CDR2 (germline): SQVTM, ANQGSEA. The CDR3 reads CSVGAGPYNEQFF. In DNA form, the CDR3 reads TGCAGCGTTGGGGCAGGGCCCTACAATGAGCAGTTCTTC.

This chain's CDR3 is CASSVTTGLYSNQPQHF. The CDR3 DNA reads as TGTGCCAGCAGTGTGACGACAGGTCTATACAGCAATCAGCCCCAGCATTTT. This chain links TRBV2 with TRBJ1-5; weak D call: TRBD1 (6 bases). The CDR3 totals 17 residues. V lost 4 bases and J lost 1, with 17 bases in between. Germline CDR1 SNHLY, CDR2 FYNNEI.

This clonotype was recorded once. This chain links TRBV2 with TRBJ2-1; 7 bases are shared with TRBD1. The CDR3 loop spans 15 amino acids. Germline-derived CDR1 and CDR2 are SNHLY and FYNNEI. Trimming at V came to 2 bases and at J to 3 bases, leaving 4 bases not matched to a gene. CDR3 DNA: TGTGCCAGCAGTGAATGGGACAGTAACTACAATGAGCAGTTCTTC. Its translation: CASSEWDSNYNEQFF.

This clonotype was observed a handful of times. This chain joins TRBV11-2 and TRBJ2-3; D is uncertain. The CDR3 spans 13 residues. Germline values: CDR1 SGHAT, CDR2 FQNNGV. Trimming left V 5 bases short and J 4 bases short, with 10 bases between. The CDR3 reads CASSPQSPDTQYF. CDR3 sequence (DNA): TGTGCCAGCAGCCCACAGTCCCCAGATACGCAGTATTTT.

The gene calls are TRBV12-3 or TRBV12-4 and TRBJ2-3; a weak D match, TRBD2 (5 bases). With 6 bases removed from V and 6 bases from J, the gap between germline ends came to 13 bases. This CDR3 is 13 amino acids long. The CDR3 reads CASSSTRADTQYF. CDR3 nucleotide sequence: TGTGCCAGCAGCTCAACTAGGGCGGATACGCAGTATTTT.

This chain uses TRBV5-1 with TRBJ2-2, with D tentatively TRBD1 (6 bases). From germline, CDR1 is SGHRS and CDR2 YFSETQ. V was shortened by 0 bases and J by 4 bases, with 10 bases between the two germline ends. The CDR3 consists of 15 residues. CDR3 DNA: TGCGCCAGCAGCTTGGTGGGGGCGACCACCGGGGAGCTGTTTTTT. Translation: CASSLVGATTGELFF.

This rearrangement joins TRBV7-8 to TRBJ2-7, with a tentative D call TRBD2 (6 bases). Per the germline V gene, CDR1 is SGHVS and CDR2 is FQNEAQ. The germline V and J ends were trimmed by 4 bases and 3 bases, with 13 bases remaining between them. This CDR3 is 14 amino acids long. This chain's CDR3 is CASSSPSVGYEQYF. The DNA of the CDR3 is TGTGCCAGCAGCTCCCCTAGCGTGGGCTACGAGCAGTACTTC.

In its sample, this clonotype was seen a few times. This chain uses TRBV4-3 with TRBJ2-4; 8 bases agree with TRBD2. This CDR3 has 16 amino acids. V dropped 0 bases and J dropped 8; count of bases not matched to a gene: 9. Germline CDR1 LGHNA, CDR2 YSLEER. CDR3 sequence: CASSQDRGTREDIQYF. CDR3 coding DNA: TGCGCCAGCAGCCAAGATCGAGGGACTAGGGAAGACATTCAGTACTTC.

The gene calls are TRBV12-3 or TRBV12-4 and TRBJ1-3; D may be TRBD1 (5 bases). Trimming removed 10 bases at V and 2 bases at J, with 15 bases between. The CDR3 loop spans 14 amino acids. CDR3 bases: TGTGCCACCAACCGGGGCACCACTGGAAACACCATATATTTT. Amino acid sequence: CATNRGTTGNTIYF.

This clonotype turned up a few times. No DNA is shown, since the ends of the CDR3 on it are uncertain; the CDR3 is the one TCRdb lists. J is TRBJ1-3 and V is TRBV25-1; the table's TRBD1 call for D was not verified on the DNA. The CDR3 length equals 19 residues, ends included. CDR1 and CDR2 from the germline V gene are MGHDK and SYGVNS. CDR3 protein: CASSSSTGLPLSSGNTIYF.

This clonotype was counted a few times. V gene TRBV7-2 combines with J gene TRBJ2-5; no firm D call. Trimming cost V 3 bases and J 1 base, with 9 bases left between them. Germline assignment: CDR1 SGHTA and CDR2 FQGNSA. CDR3 length: 14 amino acids. Here the CDR3 reads CASSLILFQETQYF. The DNA for the CDR3 is TGTGCCAGCAGCTTGATATTGTTCCAAGAGACCCAGTACTTC.

The J gene is TRBJ2-1, the V gene TRBV5-6, with D perhaps TRBD2 (6 bases). This CDR3 is built from 16 residues. Germline V CDR1 and CDR2: SGHDT, YYEEEE. V lost 1 base to trimming and J lost 1 base, with 12 bases between them. The CDR3 spells CASSLSGVGSYNEQFF. Written as DNA, the CDR3 is TGTGCCAGCAGCTTGTCGGGGGTAGGGTCCTACAATGAGCAGTTCTTC.

J is TRBJ2-1 and V is TRBV28; D is unclear. Between the trimmed V and J ends, which lost 2 bases and 8 bases, there was a span of 10 bases. Germline assignment: CDR1 MDHEN and CDR2 SYDVKM. This CDR3 is built from 13 residues. The DNA of the CDR3 is TGTGCCAGCAGTTTACTCCGCTGGGATGAGCAGTTCTTC. Its translation is CASSLLRWDEQFF. Based on the CDR3 plus reference TRBV28 and TRBJ2-1, the full variable domain is DVKVTQSSRYLVKRTGEKVFLECVQDMDHENMFWYRQDPGLGLRLIYFSYDVKMKEKGDIPEGYSVSREKKERFSLILESASTNQTSMYLCASSLLRWDEQFFGPGTRLTVL.

This clonotype came up many times. For the CDR3, the DNA is TGTGCCAGCAGTTTAGGGGACTACAATGAGCAGTTCTTC. Amino acid sequence: CASSLGDYNEQFF. J is TRBJ2-1 and V is TRBV12-3 or TRBV12-4; D remains unclear. Trimming took off 1 base at V and 3 bases at J, with 4 bases between the two ends. The CDR3 contains 13 residues.

This clonotype was observed a handful of times. The rearrangement uses TRBV6-1 and TRBJ1-1; 10 bases line up with TRBD1. CDR1 is MNHNS and CDR2 is SASEGT in the germline V gene. Germline trimming cut 7 bases from V and 2 bases from J; bases unmatched to any gene: 7. This CDR3 region has 15 residues. CDR3 DNA: TGTGCCAGCACCGCGGACAGGGGGTTTAACACTGAAGCTTTCTTT. Protein: CASTADRGFNTEAFF.

The V call is TRBV7-9, the J call TRBJ2-1, with TRBD2 as a possible D gene (6 bases). Trimming left V 5 bases short and J 7 bases short, with 12 bases between. CDR1 SEHNR and CDR2 FQNEAQ come from the germline V gene (reference sequence). This CDR3 comprises 13 residues. The CDR3 is CASSTGTSNEQFF. CDR3 sequence (DNA): TGTGCCAGCAGCACTGGGACTTCGAATGAGCAGTTCTTC.

V is TRBV7-3 and J is TRBJ1-1, with D uncertain. The germline CDR1 and CDR2 sequences are SGHTA and FQGTGA. This CDR3 spans 16 amino acids. The V and J ends lost 2 bases and 0 bases respectively, with 13 bases between them. CDR3 region: CASSLFGTVMNTEAFF. The DNA of the CDR3 is TGTGCCAGCAGCTTATTCGGCACGGTCATGAACACTGAAGCTTTCTTT.

The chain combines TRBV4-1 with TRBJ2-1, with D perhaps TRBD2 (6 bases). Trimming took 3 bases from V and 5 from J, leaving 11 bases between them. Germline V gene data show CDR1 as MGHRA and CDR2 as YSYEKL. The CDR3 is 14 amino acids. CDR3 sequence reads: CASSQVGLNNEQFF. CDR3 sequence (DNA): TGCGCCAGCAGCCAGGTGGGACTCAACAATGAGCAGTTCTTC.